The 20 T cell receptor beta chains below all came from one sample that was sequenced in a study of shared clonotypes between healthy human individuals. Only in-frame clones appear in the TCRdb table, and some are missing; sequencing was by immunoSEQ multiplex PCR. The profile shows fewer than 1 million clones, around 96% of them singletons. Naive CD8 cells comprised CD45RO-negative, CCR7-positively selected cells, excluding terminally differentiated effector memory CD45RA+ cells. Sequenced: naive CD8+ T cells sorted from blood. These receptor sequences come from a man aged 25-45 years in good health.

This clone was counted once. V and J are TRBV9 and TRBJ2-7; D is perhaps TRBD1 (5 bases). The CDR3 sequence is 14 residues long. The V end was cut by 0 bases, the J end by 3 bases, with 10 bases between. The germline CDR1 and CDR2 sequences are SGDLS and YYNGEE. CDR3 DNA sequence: TGTGCCAGCAGCGTAGTAGGGGATGGCTACGAGCAGTACTTC. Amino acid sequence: CASSVVGDGYEQYF.

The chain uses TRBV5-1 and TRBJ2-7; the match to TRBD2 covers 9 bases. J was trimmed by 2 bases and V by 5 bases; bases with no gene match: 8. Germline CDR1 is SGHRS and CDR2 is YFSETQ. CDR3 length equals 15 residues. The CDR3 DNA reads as TGCGCCAGCAGGTACGACTTAGCGGGGGCCTACGAGCAGTACTTC. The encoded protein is CASRYDLAGAYEQYF.

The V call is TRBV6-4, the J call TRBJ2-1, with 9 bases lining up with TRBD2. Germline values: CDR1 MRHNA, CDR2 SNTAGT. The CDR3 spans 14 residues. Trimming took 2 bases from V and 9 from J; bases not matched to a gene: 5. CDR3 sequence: CASSDGTSFREQFF. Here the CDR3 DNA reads TGTGCCAGCAGTGACGGGACTAGCTTCCGTGAGCAGTTCTTC.

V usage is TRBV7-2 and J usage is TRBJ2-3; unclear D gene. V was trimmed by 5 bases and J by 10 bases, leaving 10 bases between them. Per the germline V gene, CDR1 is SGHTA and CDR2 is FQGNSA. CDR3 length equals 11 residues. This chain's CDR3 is CASSPGFPQYF. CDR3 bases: TGTGCCAGCAGCCCCGGGTTTCCGCAGTATTTT.

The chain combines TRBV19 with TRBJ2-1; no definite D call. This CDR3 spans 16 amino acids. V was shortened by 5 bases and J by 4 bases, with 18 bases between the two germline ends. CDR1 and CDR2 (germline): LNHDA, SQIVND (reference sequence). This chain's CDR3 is CASSSAPNGPYNEQFF. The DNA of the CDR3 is TGTGCCAGTAGTTCCGCACCCAATGGCCCATACAATGAGCAGTTCTTC.

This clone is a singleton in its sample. In DNA, the CDR3 is TGCGCCAGCAGTGATAGGTTCCGGACCAAAAACATTCAGTACTTC. It translates to CASSDRFRTKNIQYF. V usage is TRBV10-2 and J usage is TRBJ2-4; no reliable D call. Trimming shortened V by 3 bases and J by 2 bases, and 11 bases separated the two germline ends. The CDR3 contains 15 residues. From germline, CDR1 is WSHSY and CDR2 SAAADI.

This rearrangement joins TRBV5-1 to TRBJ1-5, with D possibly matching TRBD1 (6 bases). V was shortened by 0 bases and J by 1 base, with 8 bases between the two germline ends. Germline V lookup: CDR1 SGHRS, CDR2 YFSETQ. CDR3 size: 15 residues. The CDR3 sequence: CASSLAGTSNQPQHF. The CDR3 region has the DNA TGCGCCAGCAGCTTGGCCGGGACAAGCAATCAGCCCCAGCATTTT.

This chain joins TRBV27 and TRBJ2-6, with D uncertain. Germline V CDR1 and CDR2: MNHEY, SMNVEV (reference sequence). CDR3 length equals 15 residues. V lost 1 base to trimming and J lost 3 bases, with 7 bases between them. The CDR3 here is CASSLLGFGANVLTF. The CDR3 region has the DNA TGTGCCAGCAGTTTATTGGGGTTTGGGGCCAACGTCCTGACTTTC. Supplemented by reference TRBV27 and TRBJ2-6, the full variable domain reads EAQVTQNPRYLITVTGKKLTVTCSQNMNHEYMSWYRQDPGLGLRQIYYSMNVEVTDKGDVPEGYKVSRKEKRNFPLILESPSPNQTSLYFCASSLLGFGANVLTFGAGSRLTVL.

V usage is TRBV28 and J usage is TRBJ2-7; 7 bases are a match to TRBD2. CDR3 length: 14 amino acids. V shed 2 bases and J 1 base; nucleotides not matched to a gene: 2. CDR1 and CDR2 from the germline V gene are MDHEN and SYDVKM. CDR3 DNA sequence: TGTGCCAGCAGTTTAGCGGGGGAATCCTACGAGCAGTACTTC. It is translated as CASSLAGESYEQYF.

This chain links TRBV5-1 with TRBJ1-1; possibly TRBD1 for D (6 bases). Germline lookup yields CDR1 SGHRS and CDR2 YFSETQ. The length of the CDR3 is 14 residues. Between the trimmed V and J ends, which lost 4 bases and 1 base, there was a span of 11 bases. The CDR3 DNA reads TGCGCCAGCAGCCTCAAGACAGGGAACACTGAAGCTTTCTTT. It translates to CASSLKTGNTEAFF.

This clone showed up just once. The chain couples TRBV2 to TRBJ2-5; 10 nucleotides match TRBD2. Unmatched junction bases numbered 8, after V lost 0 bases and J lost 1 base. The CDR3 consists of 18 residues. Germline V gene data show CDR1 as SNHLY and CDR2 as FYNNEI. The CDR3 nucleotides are TGTGCCAGCAGTGAAGCGCCTGGAGCGGGAGGGCGCCAAGAGACCCAGTACTTC. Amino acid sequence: CASSEAPGAGGRQETQYF.

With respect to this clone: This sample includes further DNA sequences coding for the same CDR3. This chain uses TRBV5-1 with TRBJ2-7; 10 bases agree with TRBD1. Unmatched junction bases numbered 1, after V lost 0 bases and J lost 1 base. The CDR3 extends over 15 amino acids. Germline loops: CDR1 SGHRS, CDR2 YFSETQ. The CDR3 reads CASSLGTGGSYEQYF. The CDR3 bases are TGCGCCAGCAGCTTGGGGACAGGGGGATCCTACGAGCAGTACTTC.

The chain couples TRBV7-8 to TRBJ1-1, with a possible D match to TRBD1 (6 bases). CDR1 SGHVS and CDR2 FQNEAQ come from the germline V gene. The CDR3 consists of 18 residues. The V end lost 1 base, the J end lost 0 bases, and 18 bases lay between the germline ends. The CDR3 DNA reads TGTGCCAGCAGCTTAGATCAGGGGACGGCTGGGCTGAACACTGAAGCTTTCTTT. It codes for CASSLDQGTAGLNTEAFF.

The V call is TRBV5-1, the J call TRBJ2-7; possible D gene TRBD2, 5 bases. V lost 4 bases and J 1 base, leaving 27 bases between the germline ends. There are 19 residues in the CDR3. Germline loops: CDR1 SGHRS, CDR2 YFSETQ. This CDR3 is CASSPAVLQLDRGSYEQYF. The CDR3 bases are TGCGCCAGCAGCCCAGCGGTGTTGCAACTCGACCGAGGATCCTACGAGCAGTACTTC.

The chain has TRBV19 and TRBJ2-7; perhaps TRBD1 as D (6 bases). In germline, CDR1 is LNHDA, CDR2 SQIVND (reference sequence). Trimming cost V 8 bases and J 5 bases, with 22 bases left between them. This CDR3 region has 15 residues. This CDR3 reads CASGLPRDKVDEQYF. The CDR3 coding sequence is TGTGCCAGTGGTTTACCCCGGGACAAGGTCGACGAGCAGTACTTC. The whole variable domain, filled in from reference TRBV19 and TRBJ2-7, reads DGGITQSPKYLFRKEGQNVTLSCEQNLNHDAMYWYRQDPGQGLRLIYYSQIVNDFQKGDIAEGYSVSREKKESFPLTVTSAQKNPTAFYLCASGLPRDKVDEQYFGPGTRLTVT.

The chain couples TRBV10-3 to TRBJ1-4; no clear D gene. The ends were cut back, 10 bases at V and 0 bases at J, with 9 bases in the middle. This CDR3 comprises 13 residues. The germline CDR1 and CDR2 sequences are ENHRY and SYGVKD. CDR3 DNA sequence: TGTGCCACCCACGATGCAACTAATGAAAAACTGTTTTTT. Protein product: CATHDATNEKLFF.

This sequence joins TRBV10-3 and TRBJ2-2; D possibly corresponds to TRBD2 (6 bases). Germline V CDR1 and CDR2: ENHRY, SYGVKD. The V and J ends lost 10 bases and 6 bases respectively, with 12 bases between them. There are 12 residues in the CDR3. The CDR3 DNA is TGTGCCACCTGGGGAGGCCCCGGGGAGCTGTTTTTT. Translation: CATWGGPGELFF.

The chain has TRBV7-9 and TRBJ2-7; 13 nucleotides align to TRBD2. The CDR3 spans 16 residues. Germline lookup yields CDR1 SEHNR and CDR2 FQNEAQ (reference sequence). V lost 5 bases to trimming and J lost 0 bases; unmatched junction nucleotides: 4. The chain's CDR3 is CASSMTSGRSSYEQYF. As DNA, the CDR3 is TGTGCCAGCAGCATGACTAGCGGGAGGAGCTCCTACGAGCAGTACTTC.

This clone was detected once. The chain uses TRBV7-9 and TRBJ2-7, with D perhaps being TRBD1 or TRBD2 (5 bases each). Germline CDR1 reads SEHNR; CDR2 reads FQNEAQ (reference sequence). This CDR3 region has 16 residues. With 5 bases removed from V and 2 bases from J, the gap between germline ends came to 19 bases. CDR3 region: CASSPDPGTSPYEQYF. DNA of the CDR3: TGTGCCAGCAGCCCGGACCCCGGGACGAGTCCCTACGAGCAGTACTTC.

The CDR3: CASRHKPGEETQYF. The CDR3 coding sequence is TGTGCCAGCAGACACAAGCCGGGGGAAGAGACCCAGTACTTC. The V call is TRBV7-9, the J call TRBJ2-5, with D maybe TRBD2 (6 bases). This CDR3 has 14 amino acids. V was clipped by 6 bases and J by 3 bases, with 14 bases between them. The germline CDR1 and CDR2 sequences are SEHNR and FQNEAQ (reference sequence).